The 7 T cell receptor beta chains in this list originate from one sample, sequenced in a study of blood T cells in healthy people across ages. A second about 7 to 12 cycle PCR used barcoded and J-beta primers. One entry per CDR3 protein results from TCRdb running MiXCR on the 5' RACE reads. Of around 1,800,000 distinct CDR3 sequences in the sample, about 39% were seen once. Sequencing input: blood. These receptors were collected from a human donor in good health.

The chain carries TRBV7-2 and TRBJ1-5; 9 positions agree with TRBD1. The trim removed 3 bases at V and 0 bases at J, leaving 9 bases unmatched. CDR1 is SGHTA, CDR2 FQGNSA, per germline. The CDR3 loop spans 18 amino acids. The chain's CDR3 is CASSFAGTGTHSNQPQHF. Written as DNA, the CDR3 is TGTGCCAGCAGCTTCGCAGGGACAGGGACACATAGCAATCAGCCCCAGCATTTT.

This clonotype has only a few counts. J is TRBJ2-7 and V is TRBV4-1, with D perhaps TRBD1 or TRBD2 (5 bases each). The CDR3 sequence is 17 residues long. In germline, CDR1 is MGHRA, CDR2 YSYEKL. The V end was cut by 0 bases, the J end by 3 bases, with 18 bases between. The CDR3 nucleotides are TGCGCCAGCAGCCAAGATGAGGGACGTTTTCTATACTACGAGCAGTACTTC. Translated: CASSQDEGRFLYYEQYF.

A few counts support this clonotype. The chain links TRBV20-1 to TRBJ2-3; 8 bases map to TRBD2. The CDR3 contains 14 residues. Germline V gene sequence: CDR1 DFQATT, CDR2 SNEGSKA (reference sequence). The junction had 2 bases not matched to a gene; V was cut back by 3 bases and J by 0 bases. CDR3 loop: CSASRGGSTDTQYF. CDR3 in DNA: TGCAGTGCTAGCCGGGGGGGTAGCACAGATACGCAGTATTTT.

V is TRBV5-1 and J is TRBJ2-5; no definite D call. The germline gives CDR1 SGHRS, CDR2 YFSETQ. Trimming cost V 1 base and J 2 bases, with 15 bases left between them. There are 16 residues in the CDR3. CDR3 nucleotides: TGCGCCAGCAGCTTGTTGGGAATTCATCTTCAAGAGACCCAGTACTTC. This sequence encodes CASSLLGIHLQETQYF.

This rearrangement joins TRBV12-3 or TRBV12-4 to TRBJ2-3; no firm D call. Deletions cut 6 bases from V and 2 bases from J, with 12 bases between. CDR3 length: 14 amino acids. In DNA form, the CDR3 reads TGTGCCAGCAGCCTACAGATGCCCACAGATACGCAGTATTTT. This gives the protein CASSLQMPTDTQYF.

As concerns this clonotype: Germline is not matched at one junction end, which may reflect a read error. The chain has TRBV4-3 and TRBJ2-3; TRBD1 agrees at 7 bases. Germline CDR1 reads LGHNA; CDR2 reads YSLEER. The CDR3 extends over 15 amino acids. CDR3 residues: CASSLARDSTDTQDF. CDR3 sequence (DNA): TGCGCCAGCAGTCTCGCCCGGGACAGCACAGATACGCAGGATTTT.

The chain employs TRBV29-1 and TRBJ2-1; no firm D call. The germline V gene has CDR1 SQVTM and CDR2 ANQGSEA. The CDR3 loop spans 11 amino acids. CDR3: CSVTPGYEQFF. As DNA, the CDR3 is TGCAGTGTCACACCCGGGTATGAGCAGTTCTTC.